Listed below are T cell receptor beta chains from one sample, sequenced in a study of T-cell memory formation after mild COVID-19. TCRdb recomputed calls from the 5' RACE reads with MiXCR, one row per CDR3 protein. The sample records some 350,000 distinct CDR3 sequences, over 10% being singletons. Source material: PBMCs or a T cell subset sorted from them (not recorded which). The receptors here all came from a man between 18 and 35 years old who had mild COVID-19 (a few samples of this study predate the infection). Cell type and time point are not known. Both conserved end residues are part of each CDR3. A D gene is named only where the DNA matches it firmly. For some rows the clone size is stated as once, few or many, or as a class when expanded; others skip it.

V gene	J gene	clone size	D gene	CDR3 DNA	CDR3 protein
TRBV7-2	TRBJ1-1	few	TRBD1	TGTGCCAGCAGCTTAACTCCACAGGGGATTGAAGCTTTCTTT	CASSLTPQGIEAFF
TRBV7-8	TRBJ2-1	many	-	TGTGCCAGCAGCCCAGACAGATACAATGAGCAGTTCTTC	CASSPDRYNEQFF
TRBV7-9	TRBJ2-1	-	TRBD1	TGTGCCGGGGGAACCGGGACAGATCACTTTTTC	CAGGTGTDHFF
TRBV6-6	TRBJ1-6	-	TRBD1	TGTGCCAGCAGTTACAGTCGGACAGGGTCGGATTCACCCCTCCACTTT	CASSYSRTGSDSPLHF
TRBV28	TRBJ1-6	few	TRBD1	TGTGCCAGCACGGGACAGGTTCGATCACCCCTCCACTTT	CASTGQVRSPLHF
TRBV2	TRBJ1-1	few	TRBD1	TGTGCCAGCAGTCCCAATATCGGACAGGGGGCAACTGAAGCTTTCTTT	CASSPNIGQGATEAFF
TRBV4-2	TRBJ1-5	many	-	TGTGCCAGCAGCCCACAGGGTGGGGGCAATCAGCCCCAGCATTTT	CASSPQGGGNQPQHF
TRBV11-2	TRBJ2-5	-	-	TGTGCCAGCAGCTTACTAGTCGTTCAAGAGACCCAGTACTTC	CASSLLVVQETQYF
TRBV19	TRBJ2-7	few	-	TGTGCCAGTAGTATGAAGCAGGAAGTATCCTACGAGCAGTACTTC	CASSMKQEVSYEQYF
TRBV19	TRBJ2-1	many	TRBD1	TGTGCCAGTAGTTCAGGGGGCTACAATGAGCAGTTCTTC	CASSSGGYNEQFF
TRBV10-1	TRBJ1-4	-	-	-	CASSIMRTGDIMKNCFF
TRBV5-4	TRBJ2-5	-	TRBD2	TGTGCCAGCAGTTTAGCGGGGGGGTTTGAGACCCAGTACTTC	CASSLAGGFETQYF
TRBV12-3/TRBV12-4	TRBJ1-1	many	-	TGTGCCAGCAGTTCCGGGAGTGCTGAAGCTTTCTTT	CASSSGSAEAFF
TRBV7-9	TRBJ2-1	many	-	TGTGCCAGCAGCATATTCGACAACAATGAGCAGTTCTTC	CASSIFDNNEQFF
TRBV12-3/TRBV12-4	TRBJ2-3	-	-	TGTGCCAGCCTAGGGCAATTCACAGATACGCAGTATTTT	CASLGQFTDTQYF
TRBV20-1	TRBJ1-1	many	-	TGCAGTGCCCGGCGAGCGGCGGGCAACACTGAAGCTTTCTTT	CSARRAAGNTEAFF
TRBV7-2	TRBJ2-1	few	TRBD2	TGTGCCAGCAGCCCCGATAGCGGGGAATACAATGAGCAGTTCTTC	CASSPDSGEYNEQFF
TRBV7-9	TRBJ2-3	-	TRBD1	TGTGCCGTCAGCTTAGGTTTAGGGACAGGGGAAGCAGATACGCAGTATTTT	CAVSLGLGTGEADTQYF
TRBV6-5	TRBJ2-2	-	-	TGTGCCAGCAGGTGGGGAAGGAGCACCGGGGAGCTGTTTTTT	CASRWGRSTGELFF
TRBV20-1	TRBJ1-2	few	-	TGCAGTGCTAGTCAGGGGTTCTCTACTGGCTACACCTTC	CSASQGFSTGYTF
TRBV4-3	TRBJ2-5	few	-	TGCGCCAGCAGCCAATGGGGGGGCTTCGGGCAAGAGACCCAGTACTTC	CASSQWGGFGQETQYF
TRBV6-5	TRBJ2-5	-	-	TGTGCCAGCAGCGAGGACCTTCAAGAGACCCAGTACTTC	CASSEDLQETQYF
TRBV7-9	TRBJ1-2	few	TRBD1	TGTGCCAGCAGCCCACGGACACAAGGTGGGGGGACAGATGGCTACACCTTC	CASSPRTQGGGTDGYTF
TRBV4-1	TRBJ2-3	-	-	TGCGCCAGCAGCCAAGACGGGGCGCCAAGCACAGATACGCAGTATTTT	CASSQDGAPSTDTQYF
TRBV7-2	TRBJ2-5	-	-	TGTGCCAGCAGCCCGGACACCCCCGGCGAGACCCAGTACTTC	CASSPDTPGETQYF
TRBV5-1	TRBJ1-2	many	-	TGCGCCAGCAGCTTGTTTGACAGCGAAACAGGCTACACCTTC	CASSLFDSETGYTF
TRBV6-5	TRBJ2-1	-	TRBD2	TGTGCCAGCAGTTCCGCCTCTAGCGGCTCCTACAATGAGCAGTTCTTC	CASSSASSGSYNEQFF
TRBV30	TRBJ1-1	-	-	TGTGCCTGGACCGTTTGGGGAGGGAGCACTGAAGCTTTCTTT	CAWTVWGGSTEAFF
TRBV5-1	TRBJ2-5	few	TRBD1	TGCGCCAGCAGCTTGGTGGGGACAGGAGAGACCCAGTACTTC	CASSLVGTGETQYF
TRBV27	TRBJ2-1	few	-	TGTGCCAGCAGTTCACACAGTTTCAATGAGCAGTTCTTC	CASSSHSFNEQFF
TRBV5-1	TRBJ1-4	-	-	TGCGCCAGCAGCCGAGGAGGGGTCTGGACTAATGAAAAACTGTTTTTT	CASSRGGVWTNEKLFF
TRBV4-1	TRBJ2-3	-	-	TGCGCCAGCAGCCTCGGACATTTGGATACGCAGTATTTT	CASSLGHLDTQYF
TRBV4-3	TRBJ1-4	many	TRBD1	TGCGCCAGCAGCCAATCGCTAGGGACAGGAGAAAAACTGTTTTTT	CASSQSLGTGEKLFF
TRBV5-6	TRBJ1-5	many	TRBD1	TGTGCCAGCAGCCAGGGGGGGAGCGGGCAGCCCCAGCATTTT	CASSQGGSGQPQHF
TRBV11-2	TRBJ2-1	few	-	TGTGCCAGCAGCTTAATCCTAGACCTAGGCAATGAGCAGTTCTTC	CASSLILDLGNEQFF
TRBV5-1	TRBJ2-2	-	TRBD2	TGCGCCAGCAGCTTGGAGCGGGGAGCGAACACCGGGGAGCTGTTTTTT	CASSLERGANTGELFF
TRBV19	TRBJ1-2	-	TRBD1	TGTGCCAGTAAGCAGGGGGCGATTGTCTATGGCTACACCTTC	CASKQGAIVYGYTF
TRBV4-1	TRBJ1-2	-	-	TGCGCCAGCAGCCAAGATGGACTTGGCTACACCTTC	CASSQDGLGYTF
TRBV6-4	TRBJ2-3	many	TRBD2	TGTGCCAGCAGTGATACCGGGGGGGCGGTAGATACGCAGTATTTT	CASSDTGGAVDTQYF
TRBV15	TRBJ2-2	-	-	TGTGCCACCAGCAGAGAGGAACCGACTGGGGAGCTGTTTTTT	CATSREEPTGELFF
TRBV5-1	TRBJ2-2	-	-	TGCGCCAGCAACATACAGGGAGGGAACACCGGGGAGCTGTTTTTT	CASNIQGGNTGELFF
TRBV5-1	TRBJ2-3	-	TRBD2	TGCGCCAGCAGCCCGACTAGCCGAAGCACAGATACGCAGTATTTT	CASSPTSRSTDTQYF
TRBV6-2/TRBV6-3	TRBJ1-5	once	-	TGTGCCAGCAGTTACTGGATCAGCAATCAGCCCCAGCATTTT	CASSYWISNQPQHF
TRBV5-5	TRBJ2-7	few	-	TGTGCCAGCAGCCCTAGGTCCGGGGTATACGACTCCTACGAGCAGTACTTC	CASSPRSGVYDSYEQYF
TRBV6-2/TRBV6-3	TRBJ1-3	few	-	TGTGCCAGCAGTCCTCGGGGTCCGTCTGGAAACACCATATATTTT	CASSPRGPSGNTIYF
TRBV11-2	TRBJ2-6	-	-	TGTGCCAGCAGCTTAGGCGGGCGGGCAGGGGGGCTCCTCTCTGGGGCCAACGTCCTGACTTTC	CASSLGGRAGGLLSGANVLTF
TRBV4-3	TRBJ2-3	-	TRBD1	TGCGCCAGCAGCCAGAGCCCCGGGACAGGGAGTGGAGATACGCAGTATTTT	CASSQSPGTGSGDTQYF
TRBV30	TRBJ2-7	-	TRBD1	TGTGCCTGGAGTGTGGGGACAGGGGTTCCCTACGAGCAGTACTTC	CAWSVGTGVPYEQYF
TRBV4-1	TRBJ1-1	-	-	TGCGCCAGCACCAACCGGGACACTGAAGCTTTCTTT	CASTNRDTEAFF
TRBV20-1	TRBJ2-6	many	-	TGCAGTGCGGACAGTGGAAGGGCCAACGTCCTGACTTTC	CSADSGRANVLTF
TRBV4-2	TRBJ1-1	-	-	TGTGCCAGCAGCTCCAGGGTCACTGAAGCTTTCTTT	CASSSRVTEAFF
TRBV24-1	TRBJ2-3	-	-	TGTGCCACCAGTGTTGCAGATACGCAGTATTTT	CATSVADTQYF
TRBV7-3	TRBJ2-2	many	-	TGTGCCAGCAGTCCGGACACGTACACCGGGGAGCTGTTTTTT	CASSPDTYTGELFF
TRBV29-1	TRBJ1-2	few	-	TGCAGCGGTGCGACCCGAGGCGGTCCTAACTATGGCTACACCTTC	CSGATRGGPNYGYTF
TRBV5-1	TRBJ1-4	few	-	TGCGCCAGCAGCTTCAACCCCGGCGAAAAACTGTTTTTT	CASSFNPGEKLFF
TRBV19	TRBJ2-3	-	TRBD2	TGTGCCAGTAGTATGGTGACTAGCGGAGGCACAGATACGCAGTATTTT	CASSMVTSGGTDTQYF
TRBV7-9	TRBJ2-5	few	-	TGTGCCAGCAGCTCAAACCTCGACCAGGAGACCCAGTACTTC	CASSSNLDQETQYF
TRBV12-3/TRBV12-4	TRBJ2-7	-	-	TGTGCCAGCAGTTTCGACGGATACGAGCAGTACTTC	CASSFDGYEQYF
TRBV5-1	TRBJ2-3	few	-	TGCGCCAGCAGCTTGTATCGGGGACAAAGCACAGATACGCAGTATTTT	CASSLYRGQSTDTQYF
TRBV2	TRBJ2-1	few	TRBD2	TGTGCCAGCAGAGCCGGGACTAGTGGGACGGAGTTCTTC	CASRAGTSGTEFF